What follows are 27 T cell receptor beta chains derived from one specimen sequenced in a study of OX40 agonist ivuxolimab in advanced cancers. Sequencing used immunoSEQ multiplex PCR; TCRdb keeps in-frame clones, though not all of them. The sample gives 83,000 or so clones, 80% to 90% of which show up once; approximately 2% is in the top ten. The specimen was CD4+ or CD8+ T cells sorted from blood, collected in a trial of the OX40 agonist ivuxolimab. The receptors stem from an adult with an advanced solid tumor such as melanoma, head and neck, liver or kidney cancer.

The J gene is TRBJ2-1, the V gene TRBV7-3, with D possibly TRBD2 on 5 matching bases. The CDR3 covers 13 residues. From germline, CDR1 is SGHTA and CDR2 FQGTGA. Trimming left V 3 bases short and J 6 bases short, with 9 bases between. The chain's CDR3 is CASSFARGNEQFF. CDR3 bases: TGTGCCAGCAGCTTCGCTCGGGGCAATGAGCAGTTCTTC.

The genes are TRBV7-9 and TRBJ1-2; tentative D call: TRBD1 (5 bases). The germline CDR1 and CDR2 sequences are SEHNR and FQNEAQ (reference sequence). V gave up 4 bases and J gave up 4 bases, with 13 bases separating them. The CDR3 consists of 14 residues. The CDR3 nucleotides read TGTGCCAGCAGCTCGCTCTGGGACCCCTATGGCTACACCTTC. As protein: CASSSLWDPYGYTF.

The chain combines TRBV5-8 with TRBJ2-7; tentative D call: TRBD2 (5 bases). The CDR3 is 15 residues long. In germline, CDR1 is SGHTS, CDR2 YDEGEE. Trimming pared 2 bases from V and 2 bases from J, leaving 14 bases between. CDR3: CASSFRRLKTYEQYF. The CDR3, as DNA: TGTGCCAGCAGCTTCAGGAGACTAAAGACCTACGAGCAGTACTTC.

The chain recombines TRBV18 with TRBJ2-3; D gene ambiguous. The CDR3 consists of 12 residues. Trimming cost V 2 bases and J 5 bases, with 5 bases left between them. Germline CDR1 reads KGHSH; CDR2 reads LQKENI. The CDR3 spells CASSPWIDTQYF. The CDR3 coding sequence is TGTGCCAGCTCACCATGGATAGATACGCAGTATTTT.

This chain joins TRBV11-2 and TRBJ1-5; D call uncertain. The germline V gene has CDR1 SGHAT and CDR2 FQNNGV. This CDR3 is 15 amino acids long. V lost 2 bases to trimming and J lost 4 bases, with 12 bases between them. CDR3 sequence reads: CASSLSPVTNQPQHF. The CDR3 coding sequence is TGTGCCAGCAGCTTATCCCCAGTCACTAATCAGCCCCAGCATTTT.

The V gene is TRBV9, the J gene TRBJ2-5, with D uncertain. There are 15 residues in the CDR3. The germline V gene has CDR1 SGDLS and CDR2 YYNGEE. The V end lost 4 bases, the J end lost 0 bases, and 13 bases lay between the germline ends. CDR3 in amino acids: CASSPSRSNQETQYF. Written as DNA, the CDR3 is TGTGCCAGCAGCCCTAGTCGGAGCAACCAAGAGACCCAGTACTTC.

The CDR3 DNA follows: TGTGCCAGCAGCTTAAACACGGACAGGGCCTACGAGCAGTACTTC. Its protein is CASSLNTDRAYEQYF. The J gene is TRBJ2-7, the V gene TRBV7-8, with TRBD1 matching 8 bases. CDR1 and CDR2 (germline): SGHVS, FQNEAQ. The CDR3 has 15 residues. Trimming cost V 2 bases and J 2 bases; bases outside gene matches: 5.

The CDR3 loop is CASSLGRKNYGYTF. CDR3 coding DNA: TGTGCCAGCAGCTTGGGACGGAAGAACTATGGCTACACCTTC. This rearrangement joins TRBV7-9 to TRBJ1-2; TRBD1 might be the D (5 bases). V was clipped by 3 bases and J by 2 bases, with 10 bases between them. CDR3 length equals 14 residues. Germline CDR1 is SEHNR and CDR2 is FQNEAQ (reference sequence).

The CDR3 region is CAITGGPNNEQFF. CDR3 in DNA: TGTGCCATCACCGGGGGGCCTAACAATGAGCAGTTCTTC. The chain links TRBV10-3 to TRBJ2-1, with D possibly matching TRBD2 (7 bases). This CDR3 has 13 amino acids. Trimming took 7 bases from V and 5 from J, leaving 12 bases between them. Looked up from germline, CDR1 is ENHRY and CDR2 is SYGVKD.

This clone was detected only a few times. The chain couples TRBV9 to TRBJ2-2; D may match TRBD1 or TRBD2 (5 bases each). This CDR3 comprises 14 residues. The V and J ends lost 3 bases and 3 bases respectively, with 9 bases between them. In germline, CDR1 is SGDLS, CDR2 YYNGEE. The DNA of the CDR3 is TGTGCCAGCAGCGGGGACGGACACACCGGGGAGCTGTTTTTT. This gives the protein CASSGDGHTGELFF.

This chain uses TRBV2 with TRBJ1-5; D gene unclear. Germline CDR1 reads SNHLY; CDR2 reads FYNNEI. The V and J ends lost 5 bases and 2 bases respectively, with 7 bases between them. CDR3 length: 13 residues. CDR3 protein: CASSLDGNQPQHF. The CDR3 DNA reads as TGTGCCAGCAGTTTGGACGGCAATCAGCCCCAGCATTTT.

The CDR3 nucleotides read TGCGCCAGCAGCCAAGGCCTTATTGGGGGGGCCTATGGCTACACCTTC. Its translation is CASSQGLIGGAYGYTF. The chain recombines TRBV4-3 with TRBJ1-2, with a weak D call TRBD1 (6 bases). CDR1 is LGHNA, CDR2 YSLEER, per germline. V was cut by 1 base and J by 4 bases, with 16 bases left in between. The CDR3 has 16 amino acids.

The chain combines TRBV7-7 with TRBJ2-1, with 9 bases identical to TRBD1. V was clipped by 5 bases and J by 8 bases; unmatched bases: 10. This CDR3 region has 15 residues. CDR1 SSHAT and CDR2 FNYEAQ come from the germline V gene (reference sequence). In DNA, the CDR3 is TGTGCCAGCAGCCTCGGACAGGGGAGGATGGATGAGCAGTTCTTC. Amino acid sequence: CASSLGQGRMDEQFF.

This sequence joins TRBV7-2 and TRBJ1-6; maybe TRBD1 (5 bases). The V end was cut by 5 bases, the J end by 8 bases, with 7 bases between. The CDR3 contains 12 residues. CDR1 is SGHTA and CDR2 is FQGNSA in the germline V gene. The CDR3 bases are TGTGCCAGCAGCGACAGCTATTCACCCCTCCACTTT. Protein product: CASSDSYSPLHF.

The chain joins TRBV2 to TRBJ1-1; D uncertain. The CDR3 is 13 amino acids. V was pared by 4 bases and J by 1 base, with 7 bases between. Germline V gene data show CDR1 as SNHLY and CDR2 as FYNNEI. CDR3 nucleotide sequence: TGTGCCAGCAGTGTTAGGGCGAACACTGAAGCTTTCTTT. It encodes CASSVRANTEAFF.

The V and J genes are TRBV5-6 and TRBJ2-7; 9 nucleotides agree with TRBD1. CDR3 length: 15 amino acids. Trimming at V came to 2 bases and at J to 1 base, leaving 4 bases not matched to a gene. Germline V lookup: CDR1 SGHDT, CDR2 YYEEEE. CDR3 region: CASSFGDRASYEQYF. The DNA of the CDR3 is TGTGCCAGCAGCTTCGGGGACAGGGCTTCCTACGAGCAGTACTTC. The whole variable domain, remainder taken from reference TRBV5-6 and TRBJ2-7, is DAGVTQSPTHLIKTRGQQVTLRCSPKSGHDTVSWYQQALGQGPQFIFQYYEEEERQRGNFPDRFSGHQFPNYSSELNVNALLLGDSALYLCASSFGDRASYEQYFGPGTRLTVT.

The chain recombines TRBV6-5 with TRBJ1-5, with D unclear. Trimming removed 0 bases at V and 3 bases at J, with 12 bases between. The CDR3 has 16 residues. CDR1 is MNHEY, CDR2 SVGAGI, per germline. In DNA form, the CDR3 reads TGTGCCAGCAGTTACTCCCGACCCCCCGCCAATCAGCCCCAGCATTTT. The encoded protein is CASSYSRPPANQPQHF.

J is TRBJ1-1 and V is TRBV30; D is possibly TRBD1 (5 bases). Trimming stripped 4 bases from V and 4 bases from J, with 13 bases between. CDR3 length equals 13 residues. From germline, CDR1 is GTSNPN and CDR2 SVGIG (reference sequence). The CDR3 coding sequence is TGTGCCTGGAACCTGGGCGGGACCACTGAAGCTTTCTTT. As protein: CAWNLGGTTEAFF. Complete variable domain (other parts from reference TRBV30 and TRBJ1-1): SQTIHQWPATLVQPVGSPLSLECTVEGTSNPNLYWYRQAAGRGLQLLFYSVGIGQISSEVPQNLSASRPQDRQFILSSKKLLLSDSGFYLCAWNLGGTTEAFFGQGTRLTVV.

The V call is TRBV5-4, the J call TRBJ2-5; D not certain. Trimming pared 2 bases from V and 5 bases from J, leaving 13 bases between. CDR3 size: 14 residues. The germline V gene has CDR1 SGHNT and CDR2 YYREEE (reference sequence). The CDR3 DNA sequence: TGTGCCAGCAGCTTTCGAAGTAACCTCGAGACCCAGTACTTC. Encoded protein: CASSFRSNLETQYF.

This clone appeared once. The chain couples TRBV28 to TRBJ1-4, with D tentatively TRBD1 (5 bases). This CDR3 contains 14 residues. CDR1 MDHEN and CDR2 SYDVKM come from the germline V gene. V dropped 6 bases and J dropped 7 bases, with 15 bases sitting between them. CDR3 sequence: CASRPPRDGEKLFF. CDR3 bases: TGTGCCAGCAGGCCCCCCCGGGACGGTGAAAAACTGTTTTTT.

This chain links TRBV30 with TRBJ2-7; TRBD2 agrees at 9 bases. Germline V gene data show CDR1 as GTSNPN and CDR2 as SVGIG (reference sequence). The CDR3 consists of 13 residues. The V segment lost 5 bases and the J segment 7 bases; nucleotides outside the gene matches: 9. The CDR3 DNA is TGTGCCTGGGGATGGCTAGCGGGACGGGAGCAGTACTTC. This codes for CAWGWLAGREQYF.

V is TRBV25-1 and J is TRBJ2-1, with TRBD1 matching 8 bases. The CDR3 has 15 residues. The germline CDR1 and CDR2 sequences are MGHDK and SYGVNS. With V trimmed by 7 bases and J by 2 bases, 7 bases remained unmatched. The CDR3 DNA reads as TGTGCCAGCAAACAGACAGGGGCGACCTACAATGAGCAGTTCTTC. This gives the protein CASKQTGATYNEQFF.

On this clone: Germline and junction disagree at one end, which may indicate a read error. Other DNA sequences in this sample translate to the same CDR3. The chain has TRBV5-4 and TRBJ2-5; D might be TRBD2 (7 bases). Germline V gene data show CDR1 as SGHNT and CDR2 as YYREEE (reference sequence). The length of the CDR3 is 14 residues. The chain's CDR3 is CASRLAGAVETQYF. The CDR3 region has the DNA TGCGCCAGCAGACTGGCGGGGGCCGTGGAGACCCAGTACTTC.

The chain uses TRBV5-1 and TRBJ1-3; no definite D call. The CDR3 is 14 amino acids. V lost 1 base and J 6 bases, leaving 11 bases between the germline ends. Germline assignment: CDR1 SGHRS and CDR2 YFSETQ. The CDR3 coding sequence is TGCGCCAGCAGCTTGTCAGGTCCGGTAAACACCATATATTTT. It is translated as CASSLSGPVNTIYF.

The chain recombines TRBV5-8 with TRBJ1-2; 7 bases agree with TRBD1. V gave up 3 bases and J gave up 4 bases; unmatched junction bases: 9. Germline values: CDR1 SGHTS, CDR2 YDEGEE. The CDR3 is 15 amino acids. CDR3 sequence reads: CASSWDSSPTYGYTF. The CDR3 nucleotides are TGTGCCAGCAGCTGGGACAGCTCGCCGACCTATGGCTACACCTTC.

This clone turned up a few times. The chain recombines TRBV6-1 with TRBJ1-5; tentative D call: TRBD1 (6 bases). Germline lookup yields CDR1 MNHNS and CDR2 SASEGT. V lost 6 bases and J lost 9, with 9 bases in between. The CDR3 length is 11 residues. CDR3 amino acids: CASRGGPPQHF. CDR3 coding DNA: TGTGCCAGCAGGGGGGGCCCGCCCCAGCATTTT.

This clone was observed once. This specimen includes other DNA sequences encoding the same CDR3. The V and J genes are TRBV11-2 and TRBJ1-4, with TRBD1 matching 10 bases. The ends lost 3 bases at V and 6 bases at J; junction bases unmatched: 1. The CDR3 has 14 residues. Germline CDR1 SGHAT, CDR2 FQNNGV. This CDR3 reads CASSLGQGYEKLFF. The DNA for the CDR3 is TGTGCCAGCAGCTTGGGACAGGGGTATGAAAAACTGTTTTTT.